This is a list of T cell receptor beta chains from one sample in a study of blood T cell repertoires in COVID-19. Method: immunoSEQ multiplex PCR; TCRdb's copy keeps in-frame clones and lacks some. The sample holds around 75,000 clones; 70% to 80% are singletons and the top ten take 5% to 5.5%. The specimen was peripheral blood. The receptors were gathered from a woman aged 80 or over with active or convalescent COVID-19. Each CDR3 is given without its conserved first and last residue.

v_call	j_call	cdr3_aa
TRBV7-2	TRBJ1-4	ASSRRSANEKLF
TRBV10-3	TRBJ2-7	AISEKGGDTNYEQY
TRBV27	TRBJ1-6	ASSFSTGSSYNSPLH
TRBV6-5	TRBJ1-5	ASSSTQGNQPQH
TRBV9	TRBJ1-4	ASSADTATNEKLF
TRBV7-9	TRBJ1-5	ASSHDISQPQH
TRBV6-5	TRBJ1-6	ASRAVRGQNSPLH
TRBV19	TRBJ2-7	ASLDSSHSYEQY
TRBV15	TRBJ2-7	ATSRVRTAREQY
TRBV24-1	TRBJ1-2	ATSDTGTNYGYT
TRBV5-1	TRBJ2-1	ASSYAGTSIGGGPNEQF
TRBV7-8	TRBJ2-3	ASSLVNGEGPDTQY
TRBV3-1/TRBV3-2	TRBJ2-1	ASSQSGFYNEQF
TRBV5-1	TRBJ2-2	ASMGASGPTNTGELF
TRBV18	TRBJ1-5	ASSPDYRGHNQPQH